Each of the 2 T cell receptor beta chains below was sequenced from the same sample in a study of shared clonotypes between healthy human individuals. Data came from immunoSEQ multiplex PCR; TCRdb stores just in-frame clones and leaves some out. The sample includes some 2.1 million clones, roughly 95% of them seen just once. The sequencing input was naive CD4+ T cells sorted from blood. The subset is: CD45RA+ positively selected. The receptors shown here come from a man between 18 and 35 years old in good health.

The chain recombines TRBV5-1 with TRBJ2-7; no clear D. CDR1 is SGHRS and CDR2 is YFSETQ in the germline V gene. V was trimmed by 0 bases and J by 0 bases, leaving 13 bases between them. The CDR3 length is 16 residues. The CDR3 loop is CASSLVPTPTSYEQYF. The CDR3 DNA reads TGCGCCAGCAGCTTGGTCCCGACCCCGACCTCCTACGAGCAGTACTTC.

Concerning this clone itself: The same CDR3 arises from other DNA sequences in this sample as well. V is TRBV5-1 and J is TRBJ2-7; 10 positions match TRBD1. Germline assignment: CDR1 SGHRS and CDR2 YFSETQ. The CDR3 extends over 15 amino acids. V dropped 0 bases and J dropped 3; count of bases not matched to a gene: 3. In nucleotides, the CDR3 is TGCGCCAGCAGCTTGGGTGGGACAGGGGTCTACGAGCAGTACTTC. Translated: CASSLGGTGVYEQYF.